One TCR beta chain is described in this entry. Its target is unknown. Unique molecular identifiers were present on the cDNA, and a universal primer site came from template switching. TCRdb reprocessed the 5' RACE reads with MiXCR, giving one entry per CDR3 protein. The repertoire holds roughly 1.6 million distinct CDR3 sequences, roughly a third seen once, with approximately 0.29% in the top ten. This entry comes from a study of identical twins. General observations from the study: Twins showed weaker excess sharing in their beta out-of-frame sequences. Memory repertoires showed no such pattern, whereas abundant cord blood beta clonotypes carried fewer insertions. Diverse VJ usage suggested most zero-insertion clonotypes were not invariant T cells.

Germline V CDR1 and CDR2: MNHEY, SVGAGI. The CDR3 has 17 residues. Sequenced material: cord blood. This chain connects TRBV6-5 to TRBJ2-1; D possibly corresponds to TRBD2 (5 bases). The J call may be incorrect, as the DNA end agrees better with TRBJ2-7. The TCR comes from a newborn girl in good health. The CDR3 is CASSYSWRASTYNEQYF. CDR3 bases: TGTGCCAGCAGTTACTCGTGGCGGGCCTCCACCTACAATGAGCAGTACTTC.